The 27 T cell receptor beta chains below all came from one sample that was sequenced in a study of long-term antiretroviral therapy in people with HIV. Running of the v3.0 immunoSEQ assay took place at survey level. Here immunoSEQ multiplex PCR was the method, and the copy in TCRdb shows in-frame clones only, minus some. The sample carries tens of thousands of clones, 85% to 95% recorded once. The starting material was unsorted PBMCs, obtained 5.3 years after starting antiretroviral therapy. The receptors shown here come from a man in his fifties with HIV.

This clone was seen only once. The gene calls are TRBV27 and TRBJ2-4; 7 bases agree with TRBD1. The CDR3 spans 14 residues. The V gene end was trimmed by 4 bases and the J gene end by 9 bases; junction bases not matched to a gene: 9. Per germline, CDR1 MNHEY and CDR2 SMNVEV (reference sequence). CDR3: CASSSTGSRSIQYF. CDR3 DNA sequence: TGTGCCAGCAGTTCGACAGGGTCTAGGTCCATTCAGTACTTC.

V and J are TRBV6-1 and TRBJ1-4; D ambiguous. The germline V and J ends were trimmed by 8 bases and 2 bases, with 12 bases remaining between them. Germline V gene lookup returns CDR1 MNHNS and CDR2 SASEGT. The CDR3 is made up of 14 amino acids. The CDR3 coding sequence is TGTGCCAGCCCTAGGGATGGGACTAATGAAAAACTGTTTTTT. It is translated as CASPRDGTNEKLFF.

The chain combines TRBV19 with TRBJ2-3; tentative D call: TRBD2 (5 bases). CDR1 and CDR2 from the germline V gene are LNHDA and SQIVND (reference sequence). The ends were cut back, 7 bases at V and 1 base at J, with 12 bases in the middle. This CDR3 comprises 14 residues. CDR3 nucleotide sequence: TGTGCCAGTACCGGCGGGTCGGGCACAGATACGCAGTATTTT. Its protein product is CASTGGSGTDTQYF.

The rearrangement joins TRBV9 to TRBJ1-2; TRBD1 agrees at 10 bases. Per germline, CDR1 SGDLS and CDR2 YYNGEE. The CDR3 is 16 amino acids. V shed 3 bases, J shed 4 bases, and the junction held 9 bases outside the gene matches. The CDR3 sequence: CASSGVSGTGVYGYTF. CDR3 nucleotides: TGTGCCAGCAGCGGCGTGAGCGGGACAGGGGTCTATGGCTACACCTTC.

This chain links TRBV6-1 with TRBJ2-1; the D gene is possibly TRBD1 (5 bases). Trimming left V 0 bases short and J 9 bases short, with 9 bases between. The CDR3 extends over 13 amino acids. Germline values: CDR1 MNHNS, CDR2 SASEGT. CDR3 DNA sequence: TGTGCCAGCAGTGAAGCCAGAAGGGGTGAGCAGTTCTTC. Translating it yields CASSEARRGEQFF.

This chain uses TRBV6-6 with TRBJ2-1; possibly TRBD1 for D (6 bases). V dropped 5 bases and J dropped 7 bases, with 12 bases sitting between them. Per the germline V gene, CDR1 is MNHNY and CDR2 is SVGAGI (reference sequence). The CDR3 consists of 13 residues. CDR3: CASSPGVENEQFF. The DNA for the CDR3 is TGTGCCAGCAGTCCAGGGGTGGAAAATGAGCAGTTCTTC.

Only one count was recorded for this clone. V gene TRBV6-6 combines with J gene TRBJ2-2; 8 bases fit TRBD1. With V trimmed by 7 bases and J by 4 bases, 8 bases remained unmatched. CDR1 and CDR2 from the germline V gene are MNHNY and SVGAGI (reference sequence). The CDR3 covers 15 residues. The CDR3, as DNA: TGTGCCAGCACCGTGCGACAGGGGCCCACCGGGGAGCTGTTTTTT. Protein sequence: CASTVRQGPTGELFF.

The chain combines TRBV30 with TRBJ1-5, with TRBD1 matching over 7 bases. The CDR3 consists of 14 residues. Germline V gene data show CDR1 as GTSNPN and CDR2 as SVGIG (reference sequence). Trimming at V came to 0 bases and at J to 4 bases, leaving 3 bases not matched to a gene. Here the CDR3 reads CAWSVGTANQPQHF. DNA for the CDR3: TGTGCCTGGAGTGTCGGGACAGCGAATCAGCCCCAGCATTTT.

CDR3 sequence reads: CASSQGPETNEKLFF. The CDR3 nucleotides read TGCGCCAGCAGCCAAGGGCCTGAGACTAATGAAAAACTGTTTTTT. The chain couples TRBV4-3 to TRBJ1-4; D is undetermined. The ends were cut back, 1 base at V and 2 bases at J, with 8 bases in the middle. The CDR3 is made up of 15 amino acids. The V gene's germline CDR1 is LGHNA and CDR2 YSLEER.

This chain links TRBV5-6 with TRBJ2-7; D not resolved. Trimming pared 0 bases from V and 1 base from J, leaving 5 bases between. CDR3 length: 13 residues. The germline V gene encodes CDR1 SGHDT and CDR2 YYEEEE. The CDR3 sequence: CASSLAGSYEQYF. The CDR3 DNA reads TGTGCCAGCAGCTTGGCAGGATCCTACGAGCAGTACTTC. Full variable domain (remainder filled in from reference TRBV5-6 and TRBJ2-7): DAGVTQSPTHLIKTRGQQVTLRCSPKSGHDTVSWYQQALGQGPQFIFQYYEEEERQRGNFPDRFSGHQFPNYSSELNVNALLLGDSALYLCASSLAGSYEQYFGPGTRLTVT.

The V gene is TRBV4-1, the J gene TRBJ1-2; 7 bases match TRBD1. This CDR3 has 15 residues. Germline CDR1 MGHRA, CDR2 YSYEKL. Unmatched junction bases numbered 6, after V lost 0 bases and J lost 5 bases. The CDR3 sequence is CASSQEGQGDYGYTF. As DNA, the CDR3 is TGCGCCAGCAGCCAAGAAGGGCAGGGGGATTATGGCTACACCTTC.

This clone appeared a single time. The J gene is TRBJ1-3, the V gene TRBV4-3; a weak D match, TRBD1 (5 bases). Germline V gene data show CDR1 as LGHNA and CDR2 as YSLEER. The CDR3 has 17 residues. V was trimmed by 3 bases and J by 4 bases, leaving 19 bases between them. CDR3: CASSHPSSDKEGNTIYF. For the CDR3, the DNA is TGCGCCAGCAGCCATCCCTCCTCGGACAAGGAGGGAAACACCATATATTTT.

This sequence joins TRBV10-1 and TRBJ2-7; D might be TRBD1 or TRBD2, each matching 5 bases. V was shortened by 4 bases and J by 2 bases, with 9 bases between the two germline ends. There are 13 residues in the CDR3. Germline V gene sequence: CDR1 WNHNN, CDR2 SYGVQD (reference sequence). The CDR3 spells CASSAGPTYEQYF. The CDR3 region has the DNA TGCGCCAGCAGTGCGGGGCCGACCTACGAGCAGTACTTC.

This rearrangement joins TRBV21-1 to TRBJ2-7. TRBV21-1 is designated a pseudogene. The CDR3 length is 13 residues. CDR3 in amino acids: CASSKVQLREQYF. CDR3 sequence (DNA): TGTGCCAGCAGCAAAGTACAGTTGCGGGAGCAGTACTTC.

The chain couples TRBV6-5 to TRBJ2-3, with D maybe TRBD1 (6 bases). The V gene's germline CDR1 is MNHEY and CDR2 SVGAGI. The V end lost 7 bases, the J end lost 3 bases, and 17 bases lay between the germline ends. The CDR3 totals 15 residues. This CDR3 reads CASNQSQGITDTQYF. DNA for the CDR3: TGTGCCAGCAATCAATCACAGGGAATTACAGATACGCAGTATTTT.

This chain uses TRBV30 with TRBJ1-6; tentative D call: TRBD1 (6 bases). The CDR3 sequence is 14 residues long. The V end lost 1 base, the J end lost 7 bases, and 11 bases lay between the germline ends. Germline assignment: CDR1 GTSNPN and CDR2 SVGIG (reference sequence). In DNA, the CDR3 is TGTGCCTGGAGTGCGGGACAAAGAAATTCACCCCTCCACTTT. Amino acid sequence: CAWSAGQRNSPLHF.

V gene TRBV19 combines with J gene TRBJ1-3; D ambiguous. Per the germline V gene, CDR1 is LNHDA and CDR2 is SQIVND (reference sequence). Trimming removed 9 bases from V and 7 bases from J, with 22 bases in between. The CDR3 contains 15 residues. CDR3 sequence (DNA): TGTGCCAGCTCTCGTCTGACCAACGTGGTGAACACCATATATTTT. Translated, it gives CASSRLTNVVNTIYF.

The genes are TRBV5-4 and TRBJ2-3; D might be TRBD1 (5 bases). The V and J ends lost 0 bases and 1 base respectively, with 9 bases between them. Germline lookup yields CDR1 SGHNT and CDR2 YYREEE (reference sequence). The CDR3 is 15 amino acids. The CDR3: CASSLEGSGTDTQYF. Here the CDR3 DNA reads TGTGCCAGCAGCTTGGAGGGGTCAGGCACAGATACGCAGTATTTT. Complete variable domain (other parts from reference TRBV5-4 and TRBJ2-3): ETGVTQSPTHLIKTRGQQVTLRCSSQSGHNTVSWYQQALGQGPQFIFQYYREEENGRGNFPPRFSGLQFPNYSSELNVNALELDDSALYLCASSLEGSGTDTQYFGPGTRLTVL.

The chain employs TRBV7-9 and TRBJ2-7, with D tentatively TRBD1 (5 bases). Germline V lookup: CDR1 SEHNR, CDR2 FQNEAQ (reference sequence). V was trimmed by 5 bases and J by 6 bases, leaving 23 bases between them. CDR3 length equals 16 residues. The CDR3 here is CASSHQGLTDSREQYF. Here the CDR3 DNA reads TGTGCCAGCAGCCACCAAGGTTTAACCGACAGTCGCGAGCAGTACTTC.

On this clone itself: The same CDR3 also results from other DNA sequences found in this sample. The rearrangement links TRBV18 to TRBJ1-6; 9 nucleotides match TRBD1. J was trimmed by 5 bases and V by 2 bases; bases with no gene match: 1. CDR3 size: 15 residues. Germline V CDR1 and CDR2: KGHSH, LQKENI. As DNA, the CDR3 is TGTGCCAGCTCACCAGGGACAGGGAATAATTCACCCCTCCACTTT. This translates into CASSPGTGNNSPLHF.

The chain has TRBV5-1 and TRBJ1-1; the D gene is possibly TRBD1 (6 bases). This CDR3 region has 16 residues. CDR1 and CDR2 (germline): SGHRS, YFSETQ. The V gene lost 0 bases and the J gene lost 0 bases, with 12 bases spanning the gap. CDR3 DNA: TGCGCCAGCAGCTTGGGACAGGTCTTTTTGAACACTGAAGCTTTCTTT. This translates into CASSLGQVFLNTEAFF.

The chain recombines TRBV4-3 with TRBJ1-4; D is undetermined. The germline gives CDR1 LGHNA, CDR2 YSLEER. CDR3 size: 15 residues. Trimming cost V 0 bases and J 7 bases, with 12 bases left between them. CDR3 nucleotide sequence: TGCGCCAGCAGCCAAGAGGGAGGTGTGGGTGAAAAACTGTTTTTT. This translates into CASSQEGGVGEKLFF.

The CDR3 sequence: CASSLTSSIADTQYF. For the CDR3, the DNA is TGTGCCAGCAGCTTAACGAGTAGTATTGCAGATACGCAGTATTTT. This chain connects TRBV7-3 to TRBJ2-3; D call uncertain. The V and J ends lost 0 bases and 4 bases respectively, with 11 bases between them. Germline assignment: CDR1 SGHTA and CDR2 FQGTGA. This CDR3 region has 15 residues.

The gene calls are TRBV30 and TRBJ2-3; D is ambiguous. This CDR3 region has 13 residues. Germline V gene data show CDR1 as GTSNPN and CDR2 as SVGIG (reference sequence). Trimming cost V 0 bases and J 4 bases, with 8 bases left between them. CDR3 sequence: CAWSVTDADTQYF. CDR3 nucleotides: TGTGCCTGGAGTGTTACCGATGCAGATACGCAGTATTTT.

CDR3 region: CASKAGLSDQPQHF. The CDR3 nucleotides are TGTGCCAGCAAGGCGGGTCTCTCGGATCAGCCCCAGCATTTT. The chain recombines TRBV27 with TRBJ1-5; no definite D call. CDR3 length equals 14 residues. Germline V gene data show CDR1 as MNHEY and CDR2 as SMNVEV (reference sequence). V was clipped by 7 bases and J by 5 bases, with 15 bases between them.

The chain couples TRBV5-5 to TRBJ1-1, with 10 bases aligning to TRBD1. The CDR3 is made up of 15 amino acids. J lost 5 bases, V lost 3 bases, and 7 bases had no gene match. Germline assignment: CDR1 SGHKS and CDR2 YYEKEE (reference sequence). The DNA for the CDR3 is TGTGCCAGCAGCTCCCAGACAGGGGGCTTAACTGAAGCTTTCTTT. Its protein is CASSSQTGGLTEAFF.

The gene calls are TRBV19 and TRBJ2-3, with D uncertain. Germline CDR1 and CDR2: LNHDA and SQIVND (reference sequence). Trimming left V 6 bases short and J 0 bases short, with 19 bases between. The CDR3 totals 17 residues. CDR3 sequence reads: CASSLIAGGSSTDTQYF. The CDR3 DNA reads TGTGCCAGTAGCCTTATAGCCGGTGGGTCTAGCACAGATACGCAGTATTTT.